Listed below are T cell receptor beta chains from one sample, sequenced in a study of blood T cell repertoires in COVID-19. Only in-frame clones appear in the TCRdb table, and some are missing; sequencing was by immunoSEQ multiplex PCR. The top ten clones hold about 3.8% of a sample with about 130,000 clones, 70% to 90% of them seen once. Sequencing was performed on peripheral blood. The receptors stem from a woman between 50 and 59 years old with acute or convalescent COVID-19. Both conserved end residues are part of each CDR3. Fields, in order: D gene, V gene, J gene, CDR3 length, clone size, CDR3 DNA, CDR3 protein. D genes are given only for firm matches. For some rows the clone size is stated as once, few or many, or as a class when expanded; others skip it.

TRBD2	TRBV6-5	TRBJ2-3	14	once	TGTGCCAGCAGCAAGCGGGAGGCCACAGATACGCAGTATTTT	CASSKREATDTQYF
TRBD1	TRBV5-1	TRBJ1-5	13	NA	TGCGCCAGCAGCTGGGACAGAAATCAGCCCCAGCATTTT	CASSWDRNQPQHF
TRBD1	TRBV11-2	TRBJ2-1	17	NA	TGTGCCAGCAGCGCCCGGCGGGGGACAGGGGGCTGGAATGAGCAGTTCTTC	CASSARRGTGGWNEQFF
NA	TRBV2	TRBJ2-1	15	NA	TGTGCCAGCAGTAATCGGGGTAATGATTACAATGAGCAGTTCTTC	CASSNRGNDYNEQFF
NA	TRBV3-1/TRBV3-2	TRBJ1-4	15	NA	TGTGCCAGCAGCTCAACGGGGATTGATAATGAAAAACTGTTTTTT	CASSSTGIDNEKLFF
TRBD1	TRBV15	TRBJ1-2	15	NA	TGTGCCACCAGCGGGGAGGACAGGGTCCAATATGGCTACACCTTC	CATSGEDRVQYGYTF
NA	TRBV19	TRBJ2-1	14	NA	TGTGCCAGTAGTATAGTAAGTGGACAAGGTGAGCAGTTCTTC	CASSIVSGQGEQFF
NA	TRBV6-5	TRBJ1-1	13	NA	TGTGCCAGCAGTTACGGGACACACACTGAAGCTTTCTTT	CASSYGTHTEAFF
NA	TRBV12-3/TRBV12-4	TRBJ1-2	13	NA	TGTGCCAGCAGTTTTCGGGTCTCGTATGGCTACACCTTC	CASSFRVSYGYTF
NA	TRBV2	TRBJ2-2	14	NA	TGTGCCAGCAGTGGCCTGAGGGCCCGCGGGGAGCTGTTTTTT	CASSGLRARGELFF
NA	TRBV6-5	TRBJ2-3	14	NA	TGTGCCAGTAATGACAGGCTGGGGACAGATACGCAGTATTTT	CASNDRLGTDTQYF
NA	TRBV29-1	TRBJ2-3	14	once	TGCAGCGTTGAAATAAGTACTAGCACAGATACGCAGTATTTT	CSVEISTSTDTQYF
NA	TRBV5-1	TRBJ2-1	16	once	TGCGCCAGCAGCTCCGCAGGATCGGGGTCCTACAATGAGCAGTTCTTC	CASSSAGSGSYNEQFF
NA	TRBV30	TRBJ2-3	13	NA	TGTGCCTGGAGTGTACAGGACACAGATACGCAGTATTTT	CAWSVQDTDTQYF
NA	TRBV7-2	TRBJ2-1	15	NA	TGTGCCAGCAGCTTAGCGGTCGGGAGCGAGTATGAGCAGTTCTTC	CASSLAVGSEYEQFF
TRBD1	TRBV11-2	TRBJ2-7	15	NA	TGTGCCAGCAGCTTAGTGGGACAGCGCCATAGGGAGCAGTACTTC	CASSLVGQRHREQYF
NA	TRBV6-1	TRBJ2-5	13	NA	TGTGCCAGCAGTTCACAGGTCAGGGAGACCCAGTACTTC	CASSSQVRETQYF
NA	TRBV30	TRBJ1-5	14	NA	TGTGCCTGGAGTAGGAGGGTTAGCAATCAGCCCCAGCATTTT	CAWSRRVSNQPQHF
TRBD2	TRBV12-5	TRBJ2-3	16	NA	TGTGCTAGTGGTCCCTCTAGCGGGGGGCCCACAGATACGCAGTATTTT	CASGPSSGGPTDTQYF
NA	TRBV6-1	TRBJ2-7	14	NA	TGTGCCAGCAGTGAAGCGCTAGTGCAGTACGAGCAGTACTTC	CASSEALVQYEQYF
NA	TRBV29-1	TRBJ2-7	14	NA	TGCAGCGTTGGTACAACTACCGTTGGGTACGAGCAGTACTTC	CSVGTTTVGYEQYF
TRBD1	TRBV3-1/TRBV3-2	TRBJ1-1	16	once	TGTGCCAGCAGCCAGATGACGACAGGGGAAGACACTGAAGCTTTCTTT	CASSQMTTGEDTEAFF
NA	TRBV7-3	TRBJ2-7	13	few	TGTGCCAGCAGCTTAGACAGAGCCTACGAGCAGTACTTC	CASSLDRAYEQYF
NA	TRBV6-2/TRBV6-3	TRBJ2-6	15	NA	TGTGCCAGCAGTTACTCCCACTCTGGGGCCAACGTCCTGACTTTC	CASSYSHSGANVLTF
NA	TRBV3-1/TRBV3-2	TRBJ2-1	11	NA	TGTGCCAGCAGTCTTAGAAATGAGCAGTTCTTC	CASSLRNEQFF
NA	TRBV28	TRBJ2-7	12	NA	TGTGCCAGCAGTTTACAGGGATACGAGCAGTACTTC	CASSLQGYEQYF
TRBD1	TRBV3-1/TRBV3-2	TRBJ1-5	14	few	TGTGCCAGCAGCCCGACAGGGGGCTATCAGCCCCAGCATTTT	CASSPTGGYQPQHF
NA	TRBV5-1	TRBJ1-1	15	NA	TGCGCCAGCAGCTTTGAGGGTCCGAGGAACACTGAAGCTTTCTTT	CASSFEGPRNTEAFF
NA	TRBV28	TRBJ2-7	14	few	TGTGCCAGCAGTTACGCCCTGTCGGGGAACGAGCAGTACTTC	CASSYALSGNEQYF
TRBD1	TRBV11-2	TRBJ2-7	12	NA	TGTGCCAGCAGGACAGGGGAAAGTGAGCAGTACTTC	CASRTGESEQYF
NA	TRBV30	TRBJ2-7	12	few	TGTGCCTGGAGAACAGGGTACTACGAGCAGTACTTC	CAWRTGYYEQYF
NA	TRBV3-1/TRBV3-2	TRBJ2-1	15	NA	TGTGCCAGCAGCCCCACGAGGAACTCCTACAATGAGCAGTTCTTC	CASSPTRNSYNEQFF
TRBD1	TRBV13	TRBJ1-5	13	NA	TGTGCCAGCAGCCGGGACAGGGATCAGCCCCAGCATTTT	CASSRDRDQPQHF
NA	TRBV5-4	TRBJ2-3	14	NA	TGTGCCAGCAGCCCTAGACTCCTTGCGGATACGCAGTATTTT	CASSPRLLADTQYF
NA	TRBV5-1	TRBJ2-4	14	NA	TGCGCCAGCAGCTTGGAGGAAGGGAGAAACATTCAGTACTTC	CASSLEEGRNIQYF
NA	TRBV28	TRBJ2-1	14	NA	TGTGCCAGCAGGAAGCGGTTGGGGATGGATGAGCAGTTCTTC	CASRKRLGMDEQFF
NA	TRBV2	TRBJ1-6	16	NA	TGTGCCAGCACCCTTAGGAGGGGAGAAGGAGATTCACCCCTCCACTTT	CASTLRRGEGDSPLHF
NA	TRBV28	TRBJ2-7	16	NA	TGTGCCAGCACCCTTCAAGGGGCGGGACTCCCCTACGAGCAGTACTTC	CASTLQGAGLPYEQYF
NA	TRBV5-6	TRBJ2-3	12	NA	TGTGCCAGCAGCTTGGGGCCAAGCGCTTCGTATTTT	CASSLGPSASYF
TRBD2	TRBV19	TRBJ2-3	18	once	TGTGCCAGTAGTCCCGGGGGGACTAGCGGGGGGCCGAGGGATACGCAGTATTTT	CASSPGGTSGGPRDTQYF
TRBD2	TRBV7-9	TRBJ2-5	14	NA	TGTGCCAGCAGCTTGTCTAGCGGGAGAGAGACCCAGTACTTC	CASSLSSGRETQYF
NA	TRBV12-3/TRBV12-4	TRBJ1-2	13	NA	TGTGCCAGCAGGCCAACAGGGAGCTATGGCTACACCTTC	CASRPTGSYGYTF
NA	TRBV29-1	TRBJ2-2	12	NA	TGCAGCGTTGAAGCTTTCGGCGGGGAGCTGTTTTTT	CSVEAFGGELFF
NA	TRBV3-1/TRBV3-2	TRBJ1-1	13	NA	TGTGCCAGCAGCCAAGATGGCGGGGGGAAAGCTTTCTTT	CASSQDGGGKAFF
NA	TRBV5-1	TRBJ1-5	14	NA	TGCGCCAGCAGCCCCACTACAGGGAACCAGCCCCAGCATTTT	CASSPTTGNQPQHF
NA	TRBV5-5	TRBJ1-1	13	once	TGTGCCAGCAGCTTGACGGGGTACACTGAAGCTTTCTTT	CASSLTGYTEAFF
TRBD1	TRBV6-5	TRBJ1-1	14	NA	TGTGCCAGGGACAGGGTGAGTATGAACACTGAAGCTTTCTTT	CARDRVSMNTEAFF
NA	TRBV2	TRBJ1-3	14	NA	TGTGCCAGCAGGGAGGATGTGGGGAGAGGCACCATATATTTT	CASREDVGRGTIYF
TRBD2	TRBV19	TRBJ2-7	17	NA	TGTGCCAGTAGTATGGGCCGGACTAGCGGAATCTCCTACGAGCAGTACTTC	CASSMGRTSGISYEQYF